Presented here are 5 T cell receptor beta chains from one specimen sequenced in a study of identical twins. TCRdb fed the 5' RACE reads into MiXCR, producing one record per CDR3 protein. This repertoire shows 650,000 to 750,000 distinct CDR3 sequences, less than 25% found once; its top ten account for 4% to 4.5%. These data also featured in a second study, about T cells expressing NK-cell markers.

What was sequenced was PBMCs. The receptors come from a woman aged 18 to 35 in good health.

This clonotype was seen a handful of times. V and J are TRBV6-1 and TRBJ2-3; TRBD2 agrees at 7 bases. The CDR3 has 15 amino acids. J gave up 4 bases and V 6 bases, and 10 bases lay outside the gene matches. In germline, CDR1 is MNHNS, CDR2 SASEGT. CDR3 in DNA: TGTGCCAGCAGGCGACTAGCCATCAAGTCAGATACGCAGTATTTT. Amino acid sequence: CASRRLAIKSDTQYF.

Only a few counts were recorded for this clonotype. The chain couples TRBV6-5 to TRBJ2-7; TRBD2 is a possible D gene (7 bases). Trimming cost V 4 bases and J 2 bases, with 18 bases left between them. This CDR3 has 16 residues. Germline values: CDR1 MNHEY, CDR2 SVGAGI. The chain's CDR3 is CASSFTAGAGAYEQYF. CDR3 nucleotide sequence: TGTGCCAGCAGTTTTACCGCGGGGGCAGGGGCCTACGAGCAGTACTTC.

The V gene is TRBV4-3, the J gene TRBJ2-7; TRBD2 matches at 7 bases. CDR3 length: 17 amino acids. V lost 8 bases, J lost 4 bases, and 20 bases stayed unmatched. CDR1 and CDR2 from the germline V gene are LGHNA and YSLEER. The CDR3 is CASEKRLRGSSTYEQYF. The CDR3, as DNA: TGCGCCAGCGAAAAACGACTTCGCGGGAGTTCGACGTACGAGCAGTACTTC.

In its sample, this clonotype was seen many times. The chain carries TRBV9 and TRBJ1-5; TRBD1 matches 7 bases. From germline, CDR1 is SGDLS and CDR2 YYNGEE. V gave up 3 bases and J gave up 3 bases; unmatched junction bases: 6. The CDR3 length is 15 residues. In DNA form, the CDR3 reads TGTGCCAGCAGCGCGCAGGGGGGGATCAATCAGCCCCAGCATTTT. The encoded protein is CASSAQGGINQPQHF.

The chain links TRBV29-1 to TRBJ1-2; 9 bases fit TRBD1. The CDR3 covers 12 residues. Germline V gene lookup returns CDR1 SQVTM and CDR2 ANQGSEA. With 7 bases clipped from V and 8 bases from J, the junction kept 8 bases outside the gene matches. CDR3 DNA: TGCAGCGGGGGGACAGGGAGTCGCGGCTACACCTTC. The encoded protein is CSGGTGSRGYTF. The full variable domain, with the rest looked up from reference TRBV29-1 and TRBJ1-2, is SAVISQKPSRDICQRGTSLTIQCQVDSQVTMMFWYRQQPGQSLTLIATANQGSEATYESGFVIDKFPISRPNLTFSTLTVSNMSPEDSSIYLCSGGTGSRGYTFGSGTRLTVV.